These T cell receptor beta chains were read from a single sample in a study of CD8 T cells in ankylosing spondylitis. TCRdb itself ran the 5' RACE reads through MiXCR, one entry per CDR3 protein. This sample yields about 140,000 distinct CDR3 sequences, of which 30% to 40% are seen a single time; about 5.5% belongs to the top ten. Sequencing was done on a sample of synovial fluid, either unsorted or a sorted T cell fraction (not recorded which). The receptors were gathered from a male donor with ankylosing spondylitis. Both conserved end residues are part of each CDR3. The order of the fields is J gene, D gene, clone size, V gene, CDR3 protein, CDR3 DNA. D genes are given only for firm matches. A row's size may be missing; if present it is once, few, many or a size class.

TRBJ2-7	-	many	TRBV11-2	CASSLELREQYF	TGTGCCAGCAGCTTAGAGCTCAGGGAGCAGTACTTC
TRBJ1-1	-	-	TRBV14	CASSQGGAAFF	TGTGCCAGCAGCCAAGGGGGTGCAGCTTTCTTT
TRBJ2-1	TRBD2	few	TRBV7-2	CASSLQPRGVGLEQFF	TGTGCCAGCAGCTTGCAACCTCGGGGGGTCGGCTTGGAGCAGTTCTTC
TRBJ1-6	-	few	TRBV7-9	CASSTRDGNNSPLHF	TGTGCCAGCAGCACCCGGGACGGAAATAATTCACCCCTCCACTTT
TRBJ2-2	-	-	TRBV7-3	CASSRYGASEAPRTGELFF	TGTGCCAGCAGCCGTTACGGGGCTAGCGAGGCCCCAAGGACCGGGGAGCTGTTTTTT
TRBJ2-2	TRBD1	-	TRBV30	CAWSSTGAGELFF	TGTGCCTGGAGTTCCACAGGGGCCGGGGAGCTGTTTTTT
TRBJ2-7	TRBD2	-	TRBV30	CAWSLGGNYYEQYF	TGTGCCTGGAGCCTGGGGGGGAATTACTACGAGCAGTACTTC
TRBJ1-6	-	-	TRBV11-2	CASSLAGQSLHF	TGTGCCAGCAGCTTAGCTGGACAGTCCCTCCACTTT
TRBJ1-1	TRBD1	-	TRBV3-1	CASSQDRGQGAFF	TGTGCCAGCAGCCAAGATAGGGGACAGGGGGCTTTCTTT
TRBJ2-5	-	-	TRBV27	CASSLRVAFQETQYF	TGTGCCAGCAGTTTAAGGGTTGCGTTTCAAGAGACCCAGTACTTC
TRBJ2-2	-	-	TRBV7-8	CASSLGTGIGELFF	TGTGCCAGCAGCTTAGGAACAGGGATAGGGGAGCTGTTTTTT
TRBJ2-7	TRBD1	few	TRBV12-3/TRBV12-4	CASSLRRTGQLTYEQYF	TGTGCCAGCAGTTTACGGCGAACGGGACAGCTAACCTACGAGCAGTACTTC
TRBJ2-3	-	-	TRBV20-1	CSASSTTDTQYF	TGCAGTGCTAGCTCTACCACAGATACGCAGTATTTT
TRBJ2-7	TRBD2	-	TRBV5-1	CASSPSLAGSSYEQYF	TGCGCCAGCAGTCCCTCGTTAGCGGGTAGCTCCTACGAGCAGTACTTC
TRBJ1-5	-	-	TRBV7-8	CASSLVGTSGPGGPNQPQHF	TGTGCCAGCAGCTTAGTAGGAACCTCAGGACCCGGGGGACCCAATCAGCCCCAGCATTTT
TRBJ2-7	TRBD2	-	TRBV7-2	CASSISGKGPYEQYF	TGTGCCAGCAGCATTAGCGGGAAAGGTCCATACGAGCAGTACTTC
TRBJ2-3	TRBD2	-	TRBV4-1	CASSRLAGALDTQYF	TGCGCCAGCAGCCGGCTAGCGGGAGCGTTGGATACGCAGTATTTT
TRBJ1-2	-	-	TRBV19	CASSIGMGGTNYGYTF	TGTGCCAGTAGTATAGGGATGGGCGGAACTAACTATGGCTACACCTTC
TRBJ2-2	TRBD2	many	TRBV9	CASSVEGTSYTGELFF	TGTGCCAGCAGCGTCGAGGGGACTAGTTACACCGGGGAGCTGTTTTTT
TRBJ1-2	-	many	TRBV29-1	CSVGEDIPGYTF	TGCAGCGTTGGAGAGGACATCCCCGGCTACACCTTC
TRBJ2-7	-	-	TRBV7-3	CASSPGPYGEQYF	TGTGCCAGCAGCCCCGGACCTTACGGCGAGCAGTACTTC
TRBJ1-2	-	many	TRBV2	CASSESPGGYGYTF	TGTGCCAGCAGTGAATCCCCCGGAGGATATGGCTACACCTTC
TRBJ2-5	-	few	TRBV12-3/TRBV12-4	CASSLGWSQETQYF	TGTGCCAGCAGTTTAGGTTGGAGCCAAGAGACCCAGTACTTC
TRBJ2-7	-	few	TRBV7-2	CASSRPGTRYEQYF	TGTGCCAGCAGCCGACCCGGGACTCGCTACGAGCAGTACTTC
TRBJ1-1	-	-	TRBV6-5	CASSYTANTEAFF	TGTGCCAGCAGTTACACAGCTAACACTGAAGCTTTCTTT
TRBJ1-2	TRBD1	-	TRBV12-3/TRBV12-4	CASSFSDRNYGYTF	TGTGCCAGCAGTTTCTCGGACAGGAACTATGGCTACACCTTC
TRBJ2-1	-	-	TRBV5-5	CASSLVGGVNNEQFF	TGTGCCAGCAGCTTGGTGGGCGGGGTAAACAATGAGCAGTTCTTC
TRBJ2-5	TRBD2	few	TRBV20-1	CSARAPGLAGGGETQYF	TGCAGTGCTAGAGCCCCGGGACTAGCGGGAGGAGGGGAGACCCAGTACTTC
TRBJ1-5	-	-	TRBV20-1	CSARGLTGQPQHF	TGCAGTGCTAGAGGCCTTACAGGGCAGCCCCAGCATTTT
TRBJ1-3	-	-	TRBV12-3/TRBV12-4	CASSLVGGGGNTIYF	TGTGCCAGCAGTTTGGTCGGGGGCGGTGGAAACACCATATATTTT
TRBJ2-3	-	many	TRBV28	CASSLVRFTQYF	TGTGCCAGCAGTTTGGTCCGTTTTACGCAGTATTTT
TRBJ1-1	-	-	TRBV27	CASSSPYRNTEAFF	TGTGCCAGCAGTTCCCCCTACAGGAACACTGAAGCTTTCTTT
TRBJ2-1	TRBD2	many	TRBV12-3/TRBV12-4	CASSLSGGAYGEQFF	TGTGCCAGCAGTCTTAGCGGGGGGGCCTACGGTGAGCAGTTCTTC
TRBJ1-1	-	few	TRBV2	CASGAREGTEAFF	TGTGCCAGCGGGGCCAGGGAGGGTACTGAAGCTTTCTTT
TRBJ2-5	TRBD2	few	TRBV11-3	CASSLASGGAQETQYF	TGTGCCAGCAGCTTAGCTAGCGGGGGTGCACAAGAGACCCAGTACTTC
TRBJ1-1	-	-	TRBV9	CASSVDSKVTEAFF	TGTGCCAGCAGCGTAGACAGTAAAGTCACTGAAGCTTTCTTT
TRBJ2-7	TRBD2	once	TRBV18	CASSREASGSYEQYF	TGTGCCAGCTCCCGCGAGGCTAGCGGGTCGTACGAGCAGTACTTC
TRBJ2-2	-	-	TRBV9	CASSVAGNTGELFF	TGTGCCAGCAGCGTAGCAGGGAACACCGGGGAGCTGTTTTTT
TRBJ1-5	-	few	TRBV18	CASSPLDSNQPQHF	TGTGCCAGCTCACCCCTGGATAGCAATCAGCCCCAGCATTTT
TRBJ2-2	-	few	TRBV5-1	CASSLVTTGNTGELFF	TGCGCCAGCAGCTTGGTCACGACAGGGAACACCGGGGAGCTGTTTTTT
TRBJ1-3	-	few	TRBV12-3/TRBV12-4	CASRTGLSGNTIYF	TGTGCCAGCAGAACGGGGCTCTCTGGAAACACCATATATTTT
TRBJ1-6	-	many	TRBV10-3	CAISNYPSSYNSPLHF	TGTGCCATCAGTAATTATCCGAGCTCCTATAATTCACCCCTCCACTTT
TRBJ2-3	TRBD1	few	TRBV20-1	CSAGQGAGDTQYF	TGCAGTGCCGGACAGGGGGCGGGGGATACGCAGTATTTT
TRBJ2-3	-	many	TRBV5-1	CASSLAGGTDTQYF	TGTGCCAGCAGCTTAGCAGGGGGCACAGATACGCAGTATTTT
TRBJ2-2	-	-	TRBV19	CASSMMGGYTGELFF	TGTGCCAGTAGTATGATGGGCGGATACACCGGGGAGCTGTTTTTT
TRBJ1-1	-	few	TRBV5-1	CASSPGAGGTEAFF	TGCGCCAGCAGCCCGGGGGCAGGAGGCACTGAAGCTTTCTTT
TRBJ2-1	TRBD1	-	TRBV5-1	CASSQGQPGNNEQFF	TGCGCCAGCAGCCAGGGACAGCCGGGGAACAATGAGCAGTTCTTC
TRBJ1-4	TRBD1	few	TRBV6-4	CASSDSGTGNEKLFF	TGTGCCAGCAGTGACTCCGGGACAGGGAATGAAAAACTGTTTTTT
TRBJ1-5	-	many	TRBV2	CASSEQPWPQHF	TGTGCCAGCAGTGAACAGCCTTGGCCCCAGCATTTT
TRBJ2-2	TRBD1	-	TRBV7-9	CASSYRGLGTGELFF	TGTGCCAGCAGCTACAGGGGGCTGGGGACCGGGGAGCTGTTTTTT
TRBJ2-1	TRBD2	many	TRBV30	CAWRRGLAGGPGQFF	TGTGCCTGGAGGCGGGGACTAGCGGGAGGGCCCGGGCAGTTCTTC
TRBJ2-1	-	-	TRBV2	CASSVTHNEQFF	TGTGCCAGCAGTGTGACGCACAATGAGCAGTTCTTC
TRBJ2-5	-	few	TRBV3-1	CASSQEETQYF	TGTGCCAGCAGCCAAGAAGAGACCCAGTACTTC
TRBJ2-5	TRBD2	few	TRBV28	CASSLMGLAGVEGTQYF	TGTGCCAGCAGTTTAATGGGACTAGCGGGAGTTGAGGGGACCCAGTACTTC
TRBJ2-3	TRBD2	-	TRBV6-1	CASKAEGASGRPSTDTQYF	TGTGCCAGCAAGGCAGAGGGGGCTAGCGGGAGGCCTAGCACAGATACGCAGTATTTT
TRBJ1-2	TRBD1	-	TRBV27	CASRQGLGYGYTF	TGTGCCAGCCGACAGGGGCTAGGCTATGGCTACACCTTC
TRBJ1-1	TRBD1	many	TRBV5-1	CASSWGTGNVEAFF	TGCGCCAGCAGCTGGGGGACAGGGAATGTCGAAGCTTTCTTT
TRBJ2-2	-	-	TRBV27	CASSLSSRAGGELFF	TGTGCCAGCAGTTTATCGAGCAGGGCCGGCGGGGAGCTGTTTTTT
TRBJ1-4	-	few	TRBV2	CASSEEQYNEKLFF	TGTGCCAGCAGTGAAGAACAGTATAATGAAAAACTGTTTTTT
TRBJ1-2	TRBD1	-	TRBV19	CASSPSTGVGYTF	TGTGCCAGTAGTCCAAGTACAGGGGTCGGCTACACCTTC